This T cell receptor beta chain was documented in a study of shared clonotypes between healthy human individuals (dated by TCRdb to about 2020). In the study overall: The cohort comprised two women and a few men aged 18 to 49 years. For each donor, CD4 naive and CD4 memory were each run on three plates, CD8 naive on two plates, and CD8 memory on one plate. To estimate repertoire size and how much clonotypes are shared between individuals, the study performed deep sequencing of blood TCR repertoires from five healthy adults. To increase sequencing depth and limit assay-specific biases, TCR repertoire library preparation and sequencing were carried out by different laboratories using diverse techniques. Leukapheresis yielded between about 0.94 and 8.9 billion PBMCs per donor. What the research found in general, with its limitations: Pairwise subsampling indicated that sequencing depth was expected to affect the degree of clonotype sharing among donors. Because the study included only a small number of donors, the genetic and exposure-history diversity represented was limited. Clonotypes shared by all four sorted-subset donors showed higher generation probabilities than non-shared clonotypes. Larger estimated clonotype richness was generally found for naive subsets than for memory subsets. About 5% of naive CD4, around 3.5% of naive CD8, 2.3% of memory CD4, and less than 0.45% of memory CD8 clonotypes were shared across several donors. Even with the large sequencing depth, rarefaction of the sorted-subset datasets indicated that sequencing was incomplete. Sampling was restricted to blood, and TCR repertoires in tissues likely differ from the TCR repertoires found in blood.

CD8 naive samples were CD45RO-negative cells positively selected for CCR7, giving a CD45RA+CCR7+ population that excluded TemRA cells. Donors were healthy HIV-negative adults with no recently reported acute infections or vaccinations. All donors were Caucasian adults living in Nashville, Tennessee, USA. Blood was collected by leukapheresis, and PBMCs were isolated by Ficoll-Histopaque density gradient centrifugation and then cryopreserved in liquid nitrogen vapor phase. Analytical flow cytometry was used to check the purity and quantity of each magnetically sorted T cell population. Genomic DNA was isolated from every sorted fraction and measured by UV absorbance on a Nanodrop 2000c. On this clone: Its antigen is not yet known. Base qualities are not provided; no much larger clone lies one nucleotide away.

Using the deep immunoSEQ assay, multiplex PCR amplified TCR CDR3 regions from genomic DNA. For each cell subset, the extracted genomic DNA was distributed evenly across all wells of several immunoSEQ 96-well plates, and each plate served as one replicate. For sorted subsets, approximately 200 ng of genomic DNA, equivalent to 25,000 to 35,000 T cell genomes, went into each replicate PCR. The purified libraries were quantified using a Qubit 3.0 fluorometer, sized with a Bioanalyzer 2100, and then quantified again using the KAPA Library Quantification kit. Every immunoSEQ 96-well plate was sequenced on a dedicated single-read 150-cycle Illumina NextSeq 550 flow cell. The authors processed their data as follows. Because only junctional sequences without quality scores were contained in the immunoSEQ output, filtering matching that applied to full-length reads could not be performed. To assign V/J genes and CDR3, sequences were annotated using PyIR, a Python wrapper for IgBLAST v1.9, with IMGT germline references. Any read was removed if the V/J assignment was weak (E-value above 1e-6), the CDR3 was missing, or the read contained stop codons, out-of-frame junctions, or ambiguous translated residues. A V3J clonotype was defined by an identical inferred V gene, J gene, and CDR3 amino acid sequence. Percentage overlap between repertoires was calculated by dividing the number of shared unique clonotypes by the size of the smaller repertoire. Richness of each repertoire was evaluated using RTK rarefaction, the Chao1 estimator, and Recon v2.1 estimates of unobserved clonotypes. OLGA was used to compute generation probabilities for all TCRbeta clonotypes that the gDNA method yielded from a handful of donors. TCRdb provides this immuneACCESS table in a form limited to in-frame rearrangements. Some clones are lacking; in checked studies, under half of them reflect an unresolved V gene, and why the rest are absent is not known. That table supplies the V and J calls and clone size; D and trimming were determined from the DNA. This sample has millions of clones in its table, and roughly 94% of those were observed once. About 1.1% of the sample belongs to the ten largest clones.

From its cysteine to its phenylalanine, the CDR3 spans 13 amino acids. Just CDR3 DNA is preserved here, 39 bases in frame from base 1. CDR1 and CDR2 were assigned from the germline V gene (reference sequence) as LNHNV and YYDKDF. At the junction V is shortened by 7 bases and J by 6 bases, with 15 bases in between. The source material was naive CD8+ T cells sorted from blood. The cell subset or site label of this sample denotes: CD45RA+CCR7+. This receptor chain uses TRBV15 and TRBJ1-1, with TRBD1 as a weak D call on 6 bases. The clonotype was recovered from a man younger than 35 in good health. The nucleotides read TGTGCCACCAAGGACAGTTGGATCCCTGAAGCTTTCTTT. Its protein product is CATKDSWIPEAFF.